A single sample gave rise to the 3 T cell receptor beta chains below, sequenced in a study of tissue T cells after allogeneic stem cell transplantation. Described time point: mouse harvest day 7 after allogeneic transplant. Tail vein injection delivered 10^7 T-cell-depleted bone marrow cells and 10^6 splenic CD5+ T cells. This table comes from immunoSEQ multiplex PCR, and its TCRdb copy is limited to in-frame clones, with some not included. Seen here are roughly 10,000 clones, roughly two fifths observed once, and the top ten hold approximately 1.7%. The sequenced sample consisted of skin. These receptors were taken from a female BALB/c mouse given C57BL/6 T cells with graft-versus-host disease after an allogeneic hematopoietic cell transplant.

This clone occurred once. Gene names and germline match the mouse. The read falls 1 residue short of the CDR3 end, and the missing part is taken from the germline J gene. This chain connects TRBV1 to TRBJ2-5, with D unclear. This CDR3 is built from 13 residues. CDR1 is NSQYPW, CDR2 LRSPGD, per germline (reference sequence). The V gene lost 1 base and the J gene lost 6 bases, with 8 bases spanning the gap. The sequenced part of the CDR3 DNA is TGCACCTGCAGTGCAGCCAGCTCCGACACCCAGTAC. Translated: CTCSAASSDTQY. The whole CDR3 sequence is CTCSAASSDTQYF.

To note about this clone: Germline and genes here are mouse. The missing CDR3 end, 1 residue past where the read stops, is filled in from the germline J gene. The rearrangement uses TRBV3 and TRBJ1-4; 11 bases line up with TRBD1. In germline, CDR1 is SNHLY, CDR2 FYNGKV (reference sequence). The CDR3 is 15 amino acids. V was pared by 4 bases and J by 7 bases, with 5 bases of the junction left unmatched. The CDR3 reads CASSSRDRGVERLFF. CDR3 DNA (partial): TGTGCCAGCAGCTCCCGGGACAGGGGGGTCGAAAGATTATTT.

A word on this clone: The genes and germline here are from mouse. The DNA ends 1 residue before the CDR3 does, and the rest of the CDR3 is filled in from the germline J gene. The chain is built from TRBV26 and TRBJ1-2; the D is unclear. V lost 1 base and J 6 bases, leaving 3 bases between the germline ends. This CDR3 is 11 amino acids long. Looked up from germline, CDR1 is KGHPV and CDR2 is FQNQEV (reference sequence). CDR3 DNA (partial): TGTGCCAGCAGTCTGTGGGCCGACTACACC. It is translated as CASSLWADYT. From start to end, the CDR3 is CASSLWADYTF.